The present TCR beta chain was sequenced within a study of blood T cell repertoires in COVID-19. For the study at large: Whether acute or convalescent, the COVID-19 samples came from the United States, Italy and Spain.

The CDR3 length is 15 residues. CDR1 and CDR2 from the germline V gene are SEHNR and FQNEAQ (reference sequence). Trimming stripped 2 bases from V and 2 bases from J, with 12 bases between. Produced via immunoSEQ multiplex PCR; TCRdb's table is partial and in-frame only. The data contain 100,000 to 150,000 clones, 75% to 90% of them singletons. V and J are TRBV7-9 and TRBJ1-2, with a tentative D call TRBD1 (5 bases). Sequenced input: peripheral blood. The receptor comes from a woman aged 70-85 years with acute or convalescent COVID-19. This chain's CDR3 is CASSLFGEGNYGYTF. The DNA of the CDR3 is TGTGCCAGCAGCTTATTCGGGGAGGGGAACTATGGCTACACCTTC.